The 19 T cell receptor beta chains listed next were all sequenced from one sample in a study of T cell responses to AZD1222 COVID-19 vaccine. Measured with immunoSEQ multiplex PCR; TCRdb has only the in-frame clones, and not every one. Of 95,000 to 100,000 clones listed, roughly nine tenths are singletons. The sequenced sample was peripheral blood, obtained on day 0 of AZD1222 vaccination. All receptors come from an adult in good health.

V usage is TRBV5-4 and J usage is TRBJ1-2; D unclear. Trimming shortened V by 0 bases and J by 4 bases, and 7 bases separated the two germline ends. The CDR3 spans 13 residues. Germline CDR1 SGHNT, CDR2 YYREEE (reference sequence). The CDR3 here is CASSLDSTYGYTF. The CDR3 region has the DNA TGTGCCAGCAGCTTGGATTCGACCTATGGCTACACCTTC.

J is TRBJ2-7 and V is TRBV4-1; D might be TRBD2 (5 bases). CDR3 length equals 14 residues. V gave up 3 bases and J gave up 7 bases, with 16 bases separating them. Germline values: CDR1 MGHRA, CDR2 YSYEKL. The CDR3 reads CASSQELGPREQYF. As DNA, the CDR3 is TGCGCCAGCAGCCAGGAACTAGGACCTAGGGAGCAGTACTTC.

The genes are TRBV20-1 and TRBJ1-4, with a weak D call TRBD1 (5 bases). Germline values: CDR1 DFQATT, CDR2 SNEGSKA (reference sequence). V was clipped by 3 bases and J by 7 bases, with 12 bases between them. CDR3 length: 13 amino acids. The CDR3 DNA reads TGCAGTGCTAGTATGGGGGAAACTGAAAAACTGTTTTTT. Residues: CSASMGETEKLFF.

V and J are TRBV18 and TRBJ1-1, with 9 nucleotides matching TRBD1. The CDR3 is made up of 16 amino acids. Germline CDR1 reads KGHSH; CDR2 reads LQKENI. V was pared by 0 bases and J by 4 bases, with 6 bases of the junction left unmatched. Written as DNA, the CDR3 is TGTGCCAGCTCACCACCAGGACAGGGGATTGGCACTGAAGCTTTCTTT. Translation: CASSPPGQGIGTEAFF.

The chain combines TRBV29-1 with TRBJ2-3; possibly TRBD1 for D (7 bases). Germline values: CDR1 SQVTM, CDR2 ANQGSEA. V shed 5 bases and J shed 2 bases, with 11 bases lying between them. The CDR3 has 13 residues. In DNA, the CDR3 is TGCAGCGTTCGCGGGACAGTCACAGATACGCAGTATTTT. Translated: CSVRGTVTDTQYF.

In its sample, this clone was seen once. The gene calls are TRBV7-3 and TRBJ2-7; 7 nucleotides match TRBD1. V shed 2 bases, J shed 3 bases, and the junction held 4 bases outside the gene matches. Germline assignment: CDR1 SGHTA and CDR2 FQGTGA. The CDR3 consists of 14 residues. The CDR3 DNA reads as TGTGCCAGCAGCTTATCGGCAGGGGGCTACGAGCAGTACTTC. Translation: CASSLSAGGYEQYF.

CDR3 DNA sequence: TGTGCCAGCCCCAACCGGACAGACCTCACCGGGGAGCTGTTTTTT. Its translation: CASPNRTDLTGELFF. The V call is TRBV18, the J call TRBJ2-2; weak D call: TRBD1 (6 bases). V lost 8 bases to trimming and J lost 4 bases, with 17 bases between them. Looked up from germline, CDR1 is KGHSH and CDR2 is LQKENI. CDR3 length: 15 amino acids. The full variable domain, in which reference TRBV18 and TRBJ2-2 provide the parts outside the CDR3, is NAGVMQNPRHLVRRRGQEARLRCSPMKGHSHVYWYRQLPEEGLKFMVYLQKENIIDESGMPKERFSAEFPKEGPSILRIQQVVRGDSAAYFCASPNRTDLTGELFFGEGSRLTVL.

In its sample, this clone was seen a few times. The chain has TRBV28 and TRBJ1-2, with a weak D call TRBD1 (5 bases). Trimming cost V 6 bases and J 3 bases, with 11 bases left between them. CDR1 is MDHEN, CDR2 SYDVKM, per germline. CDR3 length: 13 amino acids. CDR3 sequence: CASRPGTDYGYTF. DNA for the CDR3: TGTGCCAGCAGACCAGGGACGGACTATGGCTACACCTTC.

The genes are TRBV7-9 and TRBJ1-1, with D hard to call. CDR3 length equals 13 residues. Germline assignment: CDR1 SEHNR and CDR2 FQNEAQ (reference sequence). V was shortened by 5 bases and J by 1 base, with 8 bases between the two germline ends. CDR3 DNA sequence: TGTGCCAGCAGCCAGGACTGGAACACTGAAGCTTTCTTT. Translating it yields CASSQDWNTEAFF.

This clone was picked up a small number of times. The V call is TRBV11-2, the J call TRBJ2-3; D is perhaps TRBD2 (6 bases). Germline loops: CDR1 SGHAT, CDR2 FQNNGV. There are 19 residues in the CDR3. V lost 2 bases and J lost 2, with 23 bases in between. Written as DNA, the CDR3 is TGTGCCAGCAGCTTATCCCCGCCGTCATTCGCGGGAAACACAGATACGCAGTATTTT. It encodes CASSLSPPSFAGNTDTQYF.

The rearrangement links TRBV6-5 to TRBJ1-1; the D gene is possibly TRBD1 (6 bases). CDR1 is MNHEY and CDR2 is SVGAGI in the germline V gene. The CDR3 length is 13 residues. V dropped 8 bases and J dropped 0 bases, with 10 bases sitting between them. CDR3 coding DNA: TGTGCCAGCCGGGACACTTTGAACACTGAAGCTTTCTTT. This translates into CASRDTLNTEAFF.

The CDR3 protein is CSVDGGRTYGYTF. In DNA, the CDR3 is TGCAGCGTTGACGGGGGCCGGACCTATGGCTACACCTTC. The V call is TRBV29-1, the J call TRBJ1-2, with D perhaps matching TRBD1 (6 bases). Trimming took 3 bases from V and 4 from J, leaving 12 bases between them. Germline V gives CDR1 SQVTM, CDR2 ANQGSEA. This CDR3 contains 13 residues. The full variable domain, its missing parts supplied by reference TRBV29-1 and TRBJ1-2, is SAVISQKPSRDICQRGTSLTIQCQVDSQVTMMFWYRQQPGQSLTLIATANQGSEATYESGFVIDKFPISRPNLTFSTLTVSNMSPEDSSIYLCSVDGGRTYGYTFGSGTRLTVV.

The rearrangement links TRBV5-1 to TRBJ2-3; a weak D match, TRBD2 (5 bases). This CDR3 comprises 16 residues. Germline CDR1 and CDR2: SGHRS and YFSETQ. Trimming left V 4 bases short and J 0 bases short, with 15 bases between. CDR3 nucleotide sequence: TGCGCCAGCAGCGCCAAGCGGACCCTCAGCACAGATACGCAGTATTTT. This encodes CASSAKRTLSTDTQYF.

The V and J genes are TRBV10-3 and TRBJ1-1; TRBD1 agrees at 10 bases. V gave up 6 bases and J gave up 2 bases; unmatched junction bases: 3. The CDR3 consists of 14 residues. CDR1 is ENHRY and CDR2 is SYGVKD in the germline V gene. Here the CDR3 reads CAIRDRGLNTEAFF. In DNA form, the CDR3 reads TGTGCCATCAGAGACAGGGGGCTTAACACTGAAGCTTTCTTT.

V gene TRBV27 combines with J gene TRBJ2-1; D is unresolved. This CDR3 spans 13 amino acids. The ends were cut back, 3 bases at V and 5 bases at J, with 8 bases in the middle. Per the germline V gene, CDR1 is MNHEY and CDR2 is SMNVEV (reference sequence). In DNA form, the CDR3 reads TGTGCCAGCAGTTTTTCCAACGACAATGAGCAGTTCTTC. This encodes CASSFSNDNEQFF.

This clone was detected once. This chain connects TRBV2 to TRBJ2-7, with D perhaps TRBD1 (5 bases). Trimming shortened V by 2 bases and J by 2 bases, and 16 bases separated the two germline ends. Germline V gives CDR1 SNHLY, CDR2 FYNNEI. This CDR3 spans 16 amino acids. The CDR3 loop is CASSESRARPPYEQYF. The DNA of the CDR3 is TGTGCCAGCAGTGAATCCAGGGCTCGTCCCCCCTACGAGCAGTACTTC.

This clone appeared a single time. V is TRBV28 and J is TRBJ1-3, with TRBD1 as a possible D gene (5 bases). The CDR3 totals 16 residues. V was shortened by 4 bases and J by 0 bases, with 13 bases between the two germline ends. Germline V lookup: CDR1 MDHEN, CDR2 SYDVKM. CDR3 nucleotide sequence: TGTGCCAGCAGTTCCCGGACACAACACTCTGGAAACACCATATATTTT. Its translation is CASSSRTQHSGNTIYF. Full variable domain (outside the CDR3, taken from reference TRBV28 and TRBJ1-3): DVKVTQSSRYLVKRTGEKVFLECVQDMDHENMFWYRQDPGLGLRLIYFSYDVKMKEKGDIPEGYSVSREKKERFSLILESASTNQTSMYLCASSSRTQHSGNTIYFGEGSWLTVV.

Here the CDR3 DNA reads TGCGCCAGCGGTACGGGAGCTGGCTACACCTTC. It specifies CASGTGAGYTF. The chain combines TRBV5-1 with TRBJ1-2; D unresolved. The length of the CDR3 is 11 residues. Germline values: CDR1 SGHRS, CDR2 YFSETQ. The germline V and J ends were trimmed by 7 bases and 7 bases, with 11 bases remaining between them.

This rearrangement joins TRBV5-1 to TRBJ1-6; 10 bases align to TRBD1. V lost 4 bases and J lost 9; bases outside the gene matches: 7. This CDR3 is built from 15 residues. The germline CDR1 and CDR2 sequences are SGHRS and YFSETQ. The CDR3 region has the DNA TGCGCCAGCAGCATTGGACAGGGGGGGAGTTCACCCCTCCACTTT. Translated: CASSIGQGGSSPLHF. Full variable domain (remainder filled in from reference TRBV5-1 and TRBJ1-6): KAGVTQTPRYLIKTRGQQVTLSCSPISGHRSVSWYQQTPGQGLQFLFEYFSETQRNKGNFPGRFSGRQFSNSRSEMNVSTLELGDSALYLCASSIGQGGSSPLHFGNGTRLTVT.